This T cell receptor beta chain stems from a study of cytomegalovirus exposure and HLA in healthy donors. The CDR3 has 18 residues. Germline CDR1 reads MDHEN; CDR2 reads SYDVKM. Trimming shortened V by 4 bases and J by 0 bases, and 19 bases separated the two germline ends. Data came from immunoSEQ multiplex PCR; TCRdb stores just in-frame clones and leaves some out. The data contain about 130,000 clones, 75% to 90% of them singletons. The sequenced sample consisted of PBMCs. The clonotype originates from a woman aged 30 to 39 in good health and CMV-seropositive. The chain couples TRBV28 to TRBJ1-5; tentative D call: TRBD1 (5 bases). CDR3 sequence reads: CASSSTPGSPYSNQPQHF. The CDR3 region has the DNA TGTGCCAGCAGTTCGACTCCAGGGTCCCCCTATAGCAATCAGCCCCAGCATTTT.